A selection of T cell receptor beta chains follows, all from one sample in a study of T cells expressing NK-cell markers. TCRdb reprocessed the 5' RACE reads, keeping one entry per CDR3 protein, no DNA. This listing includes about 380,000 distinct CDR3 sequences. Sequenced input: blood T cells: a sorted CD56 or NKG2C T cell subset, CD4+ or CD8+ T cells, or bulk PBMC T cells (not recorded which). These TCRs come from a man aged 18 to 69 in good health. The CDR3 runs from the conserved cysteine through the conserved F or W.

J | V | CDR3
TRBJ2-1 | TRBV7-9 | CASSAPIPETYNEQFF
TRBJ2-6 | TRBV20-1 | CSAQNPWEGRVLTF
TRBJ1-2 | TRBV3-1 | CASSGQGRGYTF
TRBJ2-7 | TRBV27 | CASSLSIRSQYDEQYF
TRBJ1-4 | TRBV7-9 | CASSLGQGATNEKLFF
TRBJ2-1 | TRBV18 | CASARNVWGGPGYNEQFF
TRBJ1-6 | TRBV20-1 | CSARGPWGESPLHF
TRBJ2-3 | TRBV6-1 | CASRQSIAGGPVGDTQYF
TRBJ2-1 | TRBV12-3/TRBV12-4 | CASIHLGLASYNEQFF
TRBJ2-5 | TRBV13 | CASSLGLTKSTQYF
TRBJ1-6 | TRBV25-1 | CASSEYRSWSPLHF
TRBJ2-7 | TRBV11-2 | CASSQPGQKTYEQYF
TRBJ1-4 | TRBV15 | CATSSGGTAEKLFF
TRBJ2-5 | TRBV20-1 | CSASRRPTVLGETQYF
TRBJ2-3 | TRBV7-9 | CASSSRRSSTDTQYF
TRBJ2-1 | TRBV12-3/TRBV12-4 | CASRSRNEQFF
TRBJ2-7 | TRBV24-1 | CATSDTTAFYEQYF
TRBJ2-3 | TRBV9 | CASSARRTGGADTQYF
TRBJ1-4 | TRBV5-1 | CASSGGQGRNEKLFF
TRBJ2-3 | TRBV5-1 | CASSFFGGQDTDTQYF
TRBJ2-2 | TRBV12-3/TRBV12-4 | CASSAGLAGTPGSCFF
TRBJ2-3 | TRBV27 | CASSLDSGGLTDTQYF
TRBJ1-1 | TRBV4-2 | CASSQLTGGFIAFF
TRBJ1-1 | TRBV2 | CASSRFWNTEAFF